This passage covers 21 T cell receptor beta chains from one sample sequenced in a study of T cells expressing NK-cell markers. TCRdb reprocessed the 5' RACE reads, with one entry per CDR3 protein and no DNA. The data show under 600,000 distinct CDR3 sequences, and the top ten clones hold roughly 1.4%. Sequenced input: blood T cells: a sorted CD56 or NKG2C T cell subset, CD4+ or CD8+ T cells, or bulk PBMC T cells (not recorded which). The receptors shown here come from a woman in her 50s in good health.

This chain joins TRBV5-5 and TRBJ2-4; as DNA is missing, the TRBD1 call by TCRdb cannot be tested. CDR1 is SGHKS, CDR2 YYEKEE, per germline (reference sequence). The CDR3 sequence is 13 residues long. The chain's CDR3 is CASSPGDNPKGYF.

The chain joins TRBV29-1 to TRBJ2-7; TCRdb's assignment of TRBD1 cannot be checked, as there is no DNA. This CDR3 is built from 13 residues. Germline lookup yields CDR1 SQVTM and CDR2 ANQGSEA. The CDR3 protein is CSVDHGGSDEQYF.

The rearrangement joins TRBV5-1 to TRBJ2-7; the TCRdb call, TRBD2, lacks DNA for checking. Looked up from germline, CDR1 is SGHRS and CDR2 is YFSETQ. This CDR3 has 14 amino acids. CDR3 sequence reads: CASTQGGLAGEQYF.

The rearrangement uses TRBV3-1 and TRBJ2-1; TCRdb lists TRBD2, though no DNA is available to test this call. Germline CDR1 reads LGHDT; CDR2 reads YNNKEL (reference sequence). The CDR3 loop spans 14 amino acids. CDR3: CASSSSGRGHEQFF.

The chain links TRBV29-1 to TRBJ1-2; TCRdb returns TRBD1, unconfirmable since there is no DNA. The CDR3 spans 13 residues. Germline CDR1 reads SQVTM; CDR2 reads ANQGSEA. CDR3 amino acids: CSVAGQGSEGYTF.

The chain links TRBV10-3 to TRBJ1-4; TCRdb calls TRBD1, which cannot be checked without DNA. The CDR3 runs to 13 residues. In germline, CDR1 is ENHRY, CDR2 SYGVKD. The CDR3 loop is CAVRTGLNEKLFF.

The chain employs TRBV15 and TRBJ2-1; absent DNA, TCRdb's TRBD2 call cannot be checked. Germline CDR1 and CDR2: LNHNV and YYDKDF (reference sequence). This CDR3 is 16 amino acids long. CDR3 sequence: CATSRRSGISYNEQFF.

CDR3 residues: CASSLARADTDTQYF. The rearrangement joins TRBV7-9 to TRBJ2-3. Germline V gene lookup returns CDR1 SEHNR and CDR2 FQNEAQ (reference sequence). There are 15 residues in the CDR3.

The V call is TRBV6-4, the J call TRBJ2-1. Germline-derived CDR1 and CDR2 are MRHNA and SNTAGT. There are 14 residues in the CDR3. This CDR3 is CASRGHPGVSEQFF.

This chain joins TRBV7-3 and TRBJ2-2; the TCRdb D gene call, TRBD2, has no DNA to confirm it. This CDR3 has 16 residues. Germline CDR1 and CDR2: SGHTA and FQGTGA. CDR3: CASSPPGGAGTGELFF.

This sequence joins TRBV5-1 and TRBJ2-3; TCRdb's D call of TRBD1 is untestable without DNA. There are 17 residues in the CDR3. Germline V gives CDR1 SGHRS, CDR2 YFSETQ. CDR3 protein: CASSFTTGGVFTDTQYF.

The chain combines TRBV29-1 with TRBJ2-1; TCRdb returns TRBD2, unconfirmable since there is no DNA. Germline-derived CDR1 and CDR2 are SQVTM and ANQGSEA. The CDR3 runs 19 residues. The CDR3 is CSVDPSGTPPPSSYNEQFF.

The V gene is TRBV5-1, the J gene TRBJ2-7; TCRdb lists TRBD1, though no DNA is available to test this call. This CDR3 is built from 15 residues. Germline CDR1 SGHRS, CDR2 YFSETQ. The CDR3: CASSLDNSGAYEQYF.

J is TRBJ2-4 and V is TRBV12-3 or TRBV12-4; the D gene TCRdb calls, TRBD2, cannot be checked with no DNA. The CDR3 consists of 16 residues. The CDR3 region is CASSPRVDLGKNIQYF.

CDR3 loop: CASSQGLAGVSEQFF. This chain joins TRBV4-1 and TRBJ2-1; lacking DNA, the TRBD2 call made by TCRdb goes unchecked. Germline values: CDR1 MGHRA, CDR2 YSYEKL. The CDR3 is 15 amino acids.

V gene TRBV7-2 combines with J gene TRBJ2-1. The CDR3 runs to 14 residues. Germline-derived CDR1 and CDR2 are SGHTA and FQGNSA. The CDR3 loop reads CASSPSVAYNEQFF. The entire variable domain, with the rest obtained from reference TRBV7-2 and TRBJ2-1, is as follows: GAGVSQSPSNKVTEKGKDVELRCDPISGHTALYWYRQSLGQGLEFLIYFQGNSAPDKSGLPSDRFSAERTGGSVSTLTIQRTQQEDSAVYLCASSPSVAYNEQFFGPGTRLTVL.

The genes are TRBV20-1 and TRBJ1-2; as DNA is missing, the TRBD1 call by TCRdb cannot be tested. Looked up from germline, CDR1 is DFQATT and CDR2 is SNEGSKA (reference sequence). The CDR3 has 14 amino acids. CDR3 sequence reads: CSARSAGQGYGYTF.

V gene TRBV5-1 combines with J gene TRBJ2-5; TCRdb's D call, TRBD1, is unchecked because there is no DNA. This CDR3 comprises 14 residues. Germline CDR1 is SGHRS and CDR2 is YFSETQ. This CDR3 is CASSLSLREETQYF.

The V and J genes are TRBV7-2 and TRBJ1-1. There are 14 residues in the CDR3. Germline V CDR1 and CDR2: SGHTA, FQGNSA. The CDR3 loop is CASSLTGKLTDAFF. Drawing the rest from reference TRBV7-2 and TRBJ1-1, the complete variable domain is GAGVSQSPSNKVTEKGKDVELRCDPISGHTALYWYRQSLGQGLEFLIYFQGNSAPDKSGLPSDRFSAERTGGSVSTLTIQRTQQEDSAVYLCASSLTGKLTDAFFGQGTRLTVV.

This chain uses TRBV19 with TRBJ2-7; checking the TCRdb D call of TRBD1 is not possible without DNA. The CDR3 runs 13 residues. From germline, CDR1 is LNHDA and CDR2 SQIVND (reference sequence). The CDR3 protein is CASSGGFVYEQYF.

The chain recombines TRBV6-5 with TRBJ2-2; with no DNA, the TCRdb D assignment of TRBD1 cannot be verified. The CDR3 consists of 16 residues. From germline, CDR1 is MNHEY and CDR2 SVGAGI. The CDR3 spells CASSYGGRANTGELFF.